Reported below is one T cell receptor (beta chain). This clonotype was detected many times. Which antigen it targets is not known. No much larger clone is present one base from it, and per-base qualities are unavailable. V gives up 0 bases and J gives up 3 bases, and the segment between their germline ends measures 10 bases. The CDR1 and CDR2 encoded by the germline V gene are SGHDT and YYEEEE. The CDR3 holds 14 amino acids from the cysteine to the valine. Solely the CDR3 DNA is kept, with 42 bases framed from the first base. The data were taken from a study of T cells after yellow fever vaccination (dated by TCRdb to the late 2010s). The study in broad terms: Libraries from fractions with low cell numbers were prepared with the SMART-Seq v4 Ultra Low Input RNA kit. To follow T-cell clones before and after primary and booster YFV17D yellow fever vaccination, bulk TCR alpha and beta repertoires were sequenced over time. Blood samples were taken at several timepoints before and after primary and secondary immunization, and bulk PBMC replicates and cell subsets were isolated. Two healthy male donors made up the cohort, one aged 18 to 29 years and the other aged 30 to 40 years. The study at large found these results: Compared with the primary T-cell response, the secondary T-cell response was weaker but faster, peaking on day 5 rather than day 15. Only two donors were included in the study, so the extent to which the findings can be generalized is limited. A small fraction of clonotypes appeared in both the CD4 and CD8 compartments, likely as a result of convergent recombination. Most clones expanded after primary vaccination (96% of CD4 and around 88% of CD8) were re-detected after the booster, suggesting that broad memory maintenance occurred. Computational filtering was needed because FACS-sorted repertoires could contain abundant contaminating clonotypes from the bulk population.

The intended sense of this specimen's treatment or condition label: live attenuated yellow fever vaccine strain. A standard Ficoll-Paque protocol was used to isolate PBMCs from peripheral blood. CD4 and CD8 T-cell fractions were isolated with Dynabeads CD4 and CD8 positive selection kits. TriZol was used to extract RNA from bulk PBMCs, from CD4 and CD8 fractions, and from dextramer-positive and dextramer-negative fractions. Sequencing was performed on an Illumina NovaSeq 6000. TCR cDNA was synthesized by 5'RACE template switching, which introduced a universal primer site and unique molecular identifiers. Priming of cDNA synthesis was performed from both the TCR alpha and TCR beta constant segments. Library amplification used two PCR steps, and the second PCR step added sample barcodes and sequencing adapters. Sequencing of libraries was performed on Illumina HiSeq 2500 (2x100 bp) or NovaSeq (2x150 bp). Under the source paper's analysis protocol: Reads were demultiplexed and collapsed into UMI consensus sequences with MIGEC, and V(D)J alignment was performed with MiXCR. Vaccine-responding clonotypes were identified with edgeR using replicate PBMC samples, with FDR below 0.01 and a log2 fold change above 5 up to day 15 being required. Each bulk clonotype received a CD4 or CD8 identity based on whether the sequenced CD4 or CD8 repertoire contained that clonotype at higher abundance. The public reads were reprocessed in TCRdb via fastp at Q25 and MiXCR, keeping in-frame beta chains. Merged by CDR3 protein, the rows form single entries marked with the most common genes and DNA. The V and J calls and clone size come from TCRdb's table, not from the authors' own analysis. The sample profile shows hundreds of thousands of distinct CDR3 sequences; under 15% of them were found once. The ten largest clones capture roughly 3.1% of the sample.

This receptor was taken from a man aged 18 to 29 who received the YFV17D yellow fever vaccine. Recombination linked TRBV5-6 to TRBJ2-7; a weak D assignment points to TRBD1 (6 bases agree). This specimen was CD4+ T cells sorted from PBMCs, taken 15 days after the yellow fever booster vaccination. The CDR3 protein: CASSLGQAVYEQYV. The DNA is TGTGCCAGCAGCTTGGGACAGGCGGTCTACGAGCAGTACGTC.